Shown below are 24 T cell receptor beta chains from a single sample sequenced in a study of regulatory T cells in long-lasting Graves disease. This sample's time point: persistent/refractory GD, antithyroid drugs over 5 years with positive TRAb. After RNA was extracted from PBMCs, the TCR library was made from it. Arm-PCR of CDR3 regions and iRepertoire HTBI primers were used to build TCR beta libraries. TCRdb reprocessed the multiplex PCR reads with MiXCR, giving one entry per CDR3 protein. The table shows 300,000 to 500,000 distinct CDR3 sequences, with around 21% occurring only once. Sequencing used peripheral blood mononuclear cells (PBMCs), obtained when the disease was refractory, from a patient treated with antithyroid drugs. These receptors were taken from a female donor with Graves disease.

The chain uses TRBV29-1 and TRBJ2-2; possibly TRBD1 for D (6 bases). Germline CDR1 is SQVTM and CDR2 is ANQGSEA. The CDR3 length is 14 residues. Trimming pared 5 bases from V and 5 bases from J, leaving 15 bases between. The CDR3 sequence: CSVKLLQGTGELFF. CDR3 nucleotides: TGCAGCGTTAAGCTCCTCCAGGGGACCGGGGAGCTGTTTTTT.

The chain is built from TRBV18 and TRBJ2-1, with D unclear. Trimming took 0 bases from V and 3 from J, leaving 6 bases between them. Germline V gene data show CDR1 as KGHSH and CDR2 as LQKENI. The CDR3 is made up of 14 amino acids. The CDR3 spells CASSPPGGYNEQFF. CDR3 in DNA: TGTGCCAGCTCACCACCAGGCGGCTACAATGAGCAGTTCTTC.

The chain combines TRBV28 with TRBJ2-7; D might be TRBD1 (5 bases). This CDR3 contains 16 residues. Germline V gene data show CDR1 as MDHEN and CDR2 as SYDVKM. Trimming cost V 5 bases and J 1 base, with 18 bases left between them. CDR3 bases: TGTGCCAGCAGTCATCCTCTACAGACAGATTCCTACGAGCAGTACTTC. It is translated as CASSHPLQTDSYEQYF.

This clonotype was found once. Given a much more abundant clone one base away, this may be a read error. The V call is TRBV6-1, the J call TRBJ2-7; the match to TRBD1 covers 7 bases. This CDR3 has 14 amino acids. After removal of 7 bases from V and 6 bases from J, the junction contained 12 bases not matched to a gene. Germline V lookup: CDR1 MNHNS, CDR2 SASEGT. The CDR3 nucleotides are TGTGCCAGCAACCAACAGGGGTCAGCGAGCGAGCAGTACTTC. Encoded protein: CASNQQGSASEQYF.

This sequence joins TRBV19 and TRBJ1-4; TRBD1 matches at 10 bases. Germline CDR1 is LNHDA and CDR2 is SQIVND (reference sequence). The V gene end was trimmed by 8 bases and the J gene end by 8 bases; junction bases not matched to a gene: 5. This CDR3 has 13 residues. The CDR3 loop reads CASSDRGREKLFF. The CDR3 nucleotides are TGTGCCAGTTCCGACAGGGGGCGAGAAAAACTGTTTTTT.

This rearrangement joins TRBV28 to TRBJ2-2; the match to TRBD2 covers 9 bases. From germline, CDR1 is MDHEN and CDR2 SYDVKM. The CDR3 extends over 18 amino acids. The V segment lost 6 bases and the J segment 4 bases; nucleotides outside the gene matches: 15. CDR3 amino acids: CASSNTQGGLAVTGELFF. The CDR3 DNA is TGTGCCAGCAGCAATACGCAGGGGGGACTAGCAGTCACCGGGGAGCTGTTTTTT.

The genes are TRBV19 and TRBJ2-6; 9 bases align to TRBD1. Germline CDR1 LNHDA, CDR2 SQIVND (reference sequence). This CDR3 spans 20 amino acids. Trimming took 3 bases from V and 0 from J; bases not matched to a gene: 12. The CDR3 DNA reads TGTGCCAGTAGTATGGAAGGGGGACAGGGAGCCCTCTCTGGGGCCAACGTCCTGACTTTC. Its protein is CASSMEGGQGALSGANVLTF.

This clonotype was seen a few times. CDR3: CASSPPMSGELFF. Here the CDR3 DNA reads TGTGCCAGCAGCCCCCCGATGTCCGGGGAGCTGTTTTTT. The gene calls are TRBV6-1 and TRBJ2-2; D is uncertain. V was cut by 6 bases and J by 6 bases, with 11 bases left in between. The CDR3 loop spans 13 amino acids. Germline V gives CDR1 MNHNS, CDR2 SASEGT.

This clonotype was seen a single time. Possible read error: a much larger clone is one base away. The chain couples TRBV3-1 to TRBJ2-1; D unresolved. The CDR3 has 12 residues. V dropped 3 bases and J dropped 10 bases, with 10 bases sitting between them. CDR1 and CDR2 from the germline V gene are LGHDT and YNNKEL (reference sequence). The CDR3 loop is CASSQVQYEQFF. DNA of the CDR3: TGTGCCAGCAGCCAGGTTCAATACGAGCAGTTCTTC.

This clonotype was seen ten or more times. This chain links TRBV28 with TRBJ1-2, with 7 bases aligning to TRBD1. V lost 4 bases and J lost 4; bases outside the gene matches: 9. Germline CDR1 is MDHEN and CDR2 is SYDVKM. The length of the CDR3 is 15 residues. CDR3 loop: CASSSQTGDPYGYTF. In DNA form, the CDR3 reads TGTGCCAGCAGTTCCCAAACAGGGGATCCCTATGGCTACACCTTC.

In this sample, this clonotype turned up many times. This chain uses TRBV28 with TRBJ2-5; D possibly corresponds to TRBD2 (6 bases). This CDR3 has 13 residues. Germline CDR1 and CDR2: MDHEN and SYDVKM. V was clipped by 6 bases and J by 4 bases, with 12 bases between them. The CDR3 sequence is CASSFRGTETQYF. The DNA for the CDR3 is TGTGCCAGCAGCTTCCGCGGGACAGAGACCCAGTACTTC.

This clonotype was detected only a few times. This sequence joins TRBV13 and TRBJ2-7; 9 bases fit TRBD1. Germline-derived CDR1 and CDR2 are PRHDT and FYEKMQ (reference sequence). After removal of 1 base from V and 3 bases from J, the junction contained 10 bases not matched to a gene. There are 17 residues in the CDR3. CDR3 loop: CASSLAGTGTGNYEQYF. The CDR3 nucleotides are TGTGCCAGCAGCTTAGCCGGGACCGGGACAGGGAACTACGAGCAGTACTTC. The entire variable domain, with the rest obtained from reference TRBV13 and TRBJ2-7, is as follows: AAGVIQSPRHLIKEKRETATLKCYPIPRHDTVYWYQQGPGQDPQFLISFYEKMQSDKGSIPDRFSAQQFSDYHSELNMSSLELGDSALYFCASSLAGTGTGNYEQYFGPGTRLTVT.

This chain uses TRBV2 with TRBJ2-1; D unresolved. Deletions cut 5 bases from V and 0 bases from J, with 11 bases between. Germline V lookup: CDR1 SNHLY, CDR2 FYNNEI. This CDR3 contains 15 residues. This CDR3 reads CASSPLPSSYNEQFF. DNA of the CDR3: TGTGCCAGCAGTCCCCTCCCCAGCTCCTACAATGAGCAGTTCTTC.

This clonotype came up a few times. The rearrangement links TRBV28 to TRBJ2-3; 7 bases are shared with TRBD2. Germline V gene sequence: CDR1 MDHEN, CDR2 SYDVKM. The CDR3 has 12 residues. V was pared by 4 bases and J by 14 bases, with 9 bases of the junction left unmatched. DNA for the CDR3: TGTGCCAGCAGTTCGACGGGAGGCCCCTGGTATTTT. Translation: CASSSTGGPWYF.

The rearrangement joins TRBV2 to TRBJ1-5; possibly TRBD1 for D (5 bases). CDR3 length: 14 residues. V lost 1 base, J lost 8 bases, and 12 bases lay in between. Per the germline V gene, CDR1 is SNHLY and CDR2 is FYNNEI. The CDR3 reads CASSEGRGSEPQHF. The CDR3 DNA reads TGTGCCAGCAGTGAAGGAAGGGGTTCGGAGCCCCAGCATTTT.

The chain couples TRBV10-3 to TRBJ2-2; the match to TRBD2 covers 7 bases. This CDR3 has 17 residues. The ends lost 0 bases at V and 1 base at J; junction bases unmatched: 5. Germline CDR1 is ENHRY and CDR2 is SYGVKD. The CDR3 nucleotides are TGTGCCATCAGTGAGTCTTTGCTAGCGGAGAACACCGGGGAGCTGTTTTTT. This sequence encodes CAISESLLAENTGELFF.

V and J are TRBV2 and TRBJ2-1; 9 nucleotides line up with TRBD2. CDR3 size: 17 residues. Germline V gene lookup returns CDR1 SNHLY and CDR2 FYNNEI. The J segment lost 6 bases and the V segment lost 5 bases, leaving 14 bases of the junction unmatched. CDR3 in DNA: TGTGCCAGCAGTCCCCGGACTAGCGAGTACGGAGGCAATGAGCAGTTCTTC. This sequence encodes CASSPRTSEYGGNEQFF.

The chain uses TRBV7-6 and TRBJ2-2; 11 nucleotides agree with TRBD1. Germline values: CDR1 SGHVS, CDR2 FNYEAQ. The junction had 3 bases not matched to a gene; V was cut back by 4 bases and J by 5 bases. The CDR3 is made up of 15 amino acids. This chain's CDR3 is CASSWGTGGTGELFF. The CDR3 nucleotides are TGTGCCAGCAGCTGGGGGACAGGGGGTACCGGGGAGCTGTTTTTT.

This clonotype was counted a few times. The junction departs from the called germline gene at one end, perhaps through a read error. This chain uses TRBV7-2 with TRBJ2-3, with D perhaps matching TRBD2 (6 bases). This CDR3 spans 16 amino acids. Germline CDR1 is SGHTA and CDR2 is FQGNSA. The CDR3: CSSSLGASDRTDTQYF. CDR3 nucleotides: TGTTCCAGCAGCTTAGGGGCTAGCGACCGCACAGATACGCAGTATTTT.

This clonotype was observed a few times. The chain recombines TRBV6-2 or TRBV6-3 with TRBJ1-2, with TRBD1 as a possible D gene (6 bases). Germline V gives CDR1 MNHEY, CDR2 SVGEGT. V lost 5 bases and J 8 bases, leaving 15 bases between the germline ends. There are 13 residues in the CDR3. The CDR3 protein is CASSPWGGAGYTF. DNA for the CDR3: TGTGCCAGCAGTCCCTGGGGGGGCGCCGGCTACACCTTC.

V usage is TRBV11-1 and J usage is TRBJ2-2; D remains unclear. V was clipped by 5 bases and J by 1 base, with 17 bases between them. CDR1 is SGHAT, CDR2 FQDESV, per germline (reference sequence). The CDR3 extends over 17 amino acids. CDR3 nucleotides: TGTGCCAGCAGCCCAAGGGTAGCCCTCCTGAACACCGGGGAGCTGTTTTTT. Translated: CASSPRVALLNTGELFF.

There are many counts of this clonotype. The J gene is TRBJ1-4, the V gene TRBV24-1; the D gene is possibly TRBD1 (5 bases). Looked up from germline, CDR1 is KGHDR and CDR2 is SFDVKD. V lost 8 bases, J lost 10 bases, and 13 bases lay in between. This CDR3 has 12 residues. CDR3 loop: CATKDKGGKLFF. Here the CDR3 DNA reads TGTGCCACCAAGGACAAGGGCGGAAAACTGTTTTTT.

This clonotype was observed many times. V usage is TRBV6-2 or TRBV6-3 and J usage is TRBJ1-1; TRBD1 matches 7 bases. CDR3 length: 11 residues. CDR1 is MNHEY, CDR2 SVGEGT, per germline. The J segment lost 11 bases and the V segment lost 2 bases, leaving 2 bases of the junction unmatched. CDR3 amino acids: CASSYEGQAFF. CDR3 DNA: TGTGCCAGCAGTTACGAGGGACAGGCTTTCTTT.

This sequence joins TRBV30 and TRBJ2-2; D may be TRBD1 or TRBD2 (6 bases each). CDR1 is GTSNPN, CDR2 SVGIG, per germline (reference sequence). CDR3 length: 13 residues. V was cut by 5 bases and J by 5 bases, with 12 bases left in between. The CDR3 nucleotides are TGTGCCTGGGACGGAGGGGGAACCGGGGAGCTGTTTTTT. It translates to CAWDGGGTGELFF.